The present T cell receptor (beta chain) was sequenced within a study of Ad26.COV2.S vaccination and SARS-CoV-2 variants. On the study more broadly: This donor came from the COV1001 trial of Ad26.COV2.S. Dosing was one shot or two shots 56 days apart.

Treatment described: over 15 received Ad26.COV2.S at low or high dose, single or two shots; five or six received placebo; per-sample allocation not given. Sampling was done on day 63 after the first vaccine or placebo injection. Whoever gave the sample was an adult aged 18-55 years in Boston. Looked up from germline, CDR1 is WSHSY and CDR2 is SAAADI. The CDR3 length is 13 residues. V was trimmed by 0 bases and J by 4 bases, leaving 6 bases between them. Only in-frame clones appear in the TCRdb table, and some are missing; sequencing was by immunoSEQ multiplex PCR. The sample has 240,000 or so clones, roughly 88% seen once.

The TCR was taken from a person between 18 and 65 years old who received the Ad26.COV2.S COVID-19 vaccine or a placebo. Sequencing was performed on peripheral blood, taken in a trial of Ad26.COV2.S vaccine versus placebo. The rearrangement links TRBV10-2 to TRBJ1-2; D not resolved. CDR3 residues: CASSESRVYGYTF. The CDR3, as DNA: TGCGCCAGCAGTGAGTCAAGGGTCTATGGCTACACCTTC.